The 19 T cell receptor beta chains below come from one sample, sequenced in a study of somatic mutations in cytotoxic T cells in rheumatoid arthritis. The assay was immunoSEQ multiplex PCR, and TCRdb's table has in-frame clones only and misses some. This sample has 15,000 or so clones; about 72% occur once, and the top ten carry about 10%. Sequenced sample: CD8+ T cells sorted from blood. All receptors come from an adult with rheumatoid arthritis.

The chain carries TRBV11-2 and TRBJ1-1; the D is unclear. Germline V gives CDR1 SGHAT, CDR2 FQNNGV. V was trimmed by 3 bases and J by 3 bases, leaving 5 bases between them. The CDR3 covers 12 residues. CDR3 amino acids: CASSLVYTEAFF. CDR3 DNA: TGTGCCAGCAGCTTGGTTTACACTGAAGCTTTCTTT.

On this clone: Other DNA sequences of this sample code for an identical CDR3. DNA of the CDR3: TGTGCCAGCAGGGACAGGGGGTCCGGAAACACCATATATTTT. Encoded protein: CASRDRGSGNTIYF. This chain uses TRBV2 with TRBJ1-3; 10 nucleotides agree with TRBD1. The CDR3 loop spans 14 amino acids. The trim removed 6 bases at V and 4 bases at J, leaving 3 bases unmatched. The germline gives CDR1 SNHLY, CDR2 FYNNEI.

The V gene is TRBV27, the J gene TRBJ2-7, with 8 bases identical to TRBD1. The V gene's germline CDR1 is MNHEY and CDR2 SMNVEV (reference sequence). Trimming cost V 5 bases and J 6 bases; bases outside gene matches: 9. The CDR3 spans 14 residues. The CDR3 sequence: CASSPSRTGFEQYV. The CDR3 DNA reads TGTGCCAGCAGTCCGAGTAGGACAGGGTTCGAGCAGTACGTC.

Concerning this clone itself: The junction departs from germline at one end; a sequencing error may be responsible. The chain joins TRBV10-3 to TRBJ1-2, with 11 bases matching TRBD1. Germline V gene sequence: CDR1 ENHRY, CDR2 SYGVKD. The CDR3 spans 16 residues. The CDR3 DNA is TGTGCCAGCAGTCCCGTCACCGGGACAGGGGGTTATGGCTACACCTTC. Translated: CASSPVTGTGGYGYTF.

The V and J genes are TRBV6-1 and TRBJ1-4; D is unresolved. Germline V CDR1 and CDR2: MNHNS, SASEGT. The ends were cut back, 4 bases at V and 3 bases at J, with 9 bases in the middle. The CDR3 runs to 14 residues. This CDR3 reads CASSGYTSNEKLFF. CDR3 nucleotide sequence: TGTGCCAGCAGTGGCTACACCTCTAATGAAAAACTGTTTTTT.

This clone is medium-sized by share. In DNA, the CDR3 is TGTGCCAGCAGCGAGGTTCCTGGAAACACCATATATTTT. Its protein is CASSEVPGNTIYF. The V call is TRBV7-2, the J call TRBJ1-3; D remains unclear. The V end was cut by 5 bases, the J end by 2 bases, with 7 bases between. CDR3 length: 13 amino acids. In germline, CDR1 is SGHTA, CDR2 FQGNSA.

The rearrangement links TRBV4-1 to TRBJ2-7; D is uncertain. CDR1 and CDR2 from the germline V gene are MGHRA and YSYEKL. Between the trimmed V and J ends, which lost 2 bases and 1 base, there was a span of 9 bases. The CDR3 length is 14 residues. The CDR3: CASSQRPMSYEQYV. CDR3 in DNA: TGCGCCAGCAGCCAACGTCCCATGTCCTACGAGCAGTACGTC.

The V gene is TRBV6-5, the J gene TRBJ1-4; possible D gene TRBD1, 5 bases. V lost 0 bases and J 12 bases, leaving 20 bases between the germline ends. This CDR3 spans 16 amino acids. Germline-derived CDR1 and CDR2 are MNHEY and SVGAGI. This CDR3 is CASSYSKWGKGGELFF. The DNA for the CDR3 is TGTGCCAGCAGTTACTCGAAATGGGGCAAGGGCGGAGAACTGTTTTTT.

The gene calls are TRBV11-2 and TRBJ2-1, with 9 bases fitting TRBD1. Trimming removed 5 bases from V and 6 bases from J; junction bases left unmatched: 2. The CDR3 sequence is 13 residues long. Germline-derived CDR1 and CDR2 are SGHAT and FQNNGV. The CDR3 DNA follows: TGTGCCAGCAGCCCGGGACAGGGCAATGAGCAGTTCTTC. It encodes CASSPGQGNEQFF.

CDR3 region: CAWKVSGGHNEQFF. In DNA, the CDR3 is TGTGCCTGGAAAGTAAGCGGGGGCCACAATGAGCAGTTCTTC. The rearrangement links TRBV30 to TRBJ2-1; 8 nucleotides agree with TRBD2. This CDR3 is 14 amino acids long. Per the germline V gene, CDR1 is GTSNPN and CDR2 is SVGIG (reference sequence). V gave up 4 bases and J gave up 5 bases; unmatched junction bases: 7.

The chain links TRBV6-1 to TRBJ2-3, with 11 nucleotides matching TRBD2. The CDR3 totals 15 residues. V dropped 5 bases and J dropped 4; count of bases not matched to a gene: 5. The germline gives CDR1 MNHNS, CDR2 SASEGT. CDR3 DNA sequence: TGTGCCAGCAGTCCTTTAGCGGGGGGGCCAGATACGCAGTATTTT. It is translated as CASSPLAGGPDTQYF.

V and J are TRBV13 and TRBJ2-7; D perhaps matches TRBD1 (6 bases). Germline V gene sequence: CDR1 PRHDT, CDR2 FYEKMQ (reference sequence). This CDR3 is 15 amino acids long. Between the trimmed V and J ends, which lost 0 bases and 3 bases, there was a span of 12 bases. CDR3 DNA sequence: TGTGCCAGCAGCTTAGGAAAGGACAGTTTCTACGAGCAGTACTTC. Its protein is CASSLGKDSFYEQYF.

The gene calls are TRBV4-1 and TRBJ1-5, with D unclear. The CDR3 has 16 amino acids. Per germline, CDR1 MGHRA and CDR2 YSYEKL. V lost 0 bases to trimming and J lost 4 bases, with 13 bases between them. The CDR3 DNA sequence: TGCGCCAGCAGCCAAGAACTACAACTTAGGAATCAGCCCCAGCATTTT. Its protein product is CASSQELQLRNQPQHF.

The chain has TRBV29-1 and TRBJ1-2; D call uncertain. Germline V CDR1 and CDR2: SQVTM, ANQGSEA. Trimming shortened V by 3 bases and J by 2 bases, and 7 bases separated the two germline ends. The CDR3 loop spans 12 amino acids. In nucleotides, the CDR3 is TGCAGCGTTGAGCCCGTAAACTATGGCTACACCTTC. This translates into CSVEPVNYGYTF.

The CDR3 sequence: CASSQGPGQGWTEAFF. In DNA, the CDR3 is TGTGCCAGCAGCCAAGGGCCGGGACAGGGATGGACTGAAGCTTTCTTT. The chain has TRBV4-2 and TRBJ1-1, with 9 bases lining up with TRBD1. With V trimmed by 1 base and J by 5 bases, 8 bases remained unmatched. CDR1 is LGHNA, CDR2 YNFKEQ, per germline. The CDR3 is 16 residues long.

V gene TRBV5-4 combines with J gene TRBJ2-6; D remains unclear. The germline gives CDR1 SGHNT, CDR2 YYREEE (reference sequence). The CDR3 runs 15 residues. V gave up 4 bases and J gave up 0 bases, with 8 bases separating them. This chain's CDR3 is CASSQEDSGANVLTF. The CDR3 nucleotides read TGTGCCAGCAGCCAAGAAGACTCTGGGGCCAACGTCCTGACTTTC.

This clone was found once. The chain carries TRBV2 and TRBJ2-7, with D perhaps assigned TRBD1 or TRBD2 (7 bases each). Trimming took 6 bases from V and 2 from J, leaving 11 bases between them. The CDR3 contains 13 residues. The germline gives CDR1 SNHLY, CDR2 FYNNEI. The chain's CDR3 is CASSRGGPYEQYV. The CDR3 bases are TGTGCCAGCAGCAGGGGGGGACCCTACGAGCAGTACGTC.

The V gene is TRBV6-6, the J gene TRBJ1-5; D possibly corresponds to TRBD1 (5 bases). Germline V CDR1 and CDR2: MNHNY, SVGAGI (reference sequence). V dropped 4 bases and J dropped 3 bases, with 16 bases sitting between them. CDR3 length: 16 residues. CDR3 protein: CASSFPARDPNQPQHF. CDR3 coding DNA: TGTGCCAGCAGTTTCCCAGCCCGGGACCCCAATCAGCCCCAGCATTTT.

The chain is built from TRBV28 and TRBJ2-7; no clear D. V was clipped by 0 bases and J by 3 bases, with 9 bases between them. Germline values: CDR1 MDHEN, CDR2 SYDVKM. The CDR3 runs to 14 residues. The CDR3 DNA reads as TGTGCCAGCAGTTTATGGGGCGGAAACTACGAGCAGTACTTC. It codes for CASSLWGGNYEQYF.